These T cell receptor beta chains were read from a single sample in a study of CD8 T cells in Susac syndrome. TCRdb fed the immunoSEQ multiplex PCR reads into MiXCR, producing one record per CDR3 protein. The data show about 180,000 distinct CDR3 sequences, around 94% seen once. Sequenced input: CD4+ T cells from PBMCs. The receptors were gathered from a human donor with Susac syndrome. Both conserved end residues are part of each CDR3. A D gene is named only where the DNA matches it firmly. Expanded clones get a size class; other rows say once, few or many, or leave the size out.

cdr3_nt cdr3_aa d_call clone_size j_call v_call
TGCGCCAGCAGCTTGGAGGGGGGGACAGGAAACAATCAGCCCCAGCATTTT CASSLEGGTGNNQPQHF TRBD1 NA TRBJ1-5 TRBV5-1
TGTGCCAGCGGGACGGGGGACAGGGCCCTCGAGCAGTACTTC CASGTGDRALEQYF TRBD1 NA TRBJ2-7 TRBV28
TGTGCCAGCTCACCGCCGGGACAGGGTAATGAAAAACTGTTTTTT CASSPPGQGNEKLFF TRBD1 few TRBJ1-4 TRBV18
TGTGCCAGCAGAATGGAAGAGACCCAGTACTTC CASRMEETQYF NA NA TRBJ2-5 TRBV2
TGTGCCAGCAGTTTAACCGGGACAGGTGGTTACAATGAGCAGTTCTTC CASSLTGTGGYNEQFF TRBD1 NA TRBJ2-1 TRBV28
TGTGCCTGGAGTAGGGACAGGGAAGAAGAGCAGTACTTC CAWSRDREEEQYF TRBD1 NA TRBJ2-7 TRBV30
TGTGCCAGTAGTATAGCGGGAGGGCCCAATGAGCAGTTCTTC CASSIAGGPNEQFF TRBD2 NA TRBJ2-1 TRBV19
TGTGCCTGGAGCCCCGACAGGATCTCCAACGAGCAGTACTTC CAWSPDRISNEQYF NA NA TRBJ2-7 TRBV30
TGCAGCGTTGAAAGGGCGTATGGCTACACCTTC CSVERAYGYTF NA NA TRBJ1-2 TRBV29-1
TGCAGTGCTATTCCAGGGACGGAAAACAATGAGCAGTTCTTC CSAIPGTENNEQFF NA NA TRBJ2-1 TRBV20-1
TGTGCCAGCAGTACCCCCGGCGGGAGAACAGATACGCAGTATTTT CASSTPGGRTDTQYF TRBD2 NA TRBJ2-3 TRBV6-5
TGTGCCAGCAGCCAAGATTACGGGGATACGCAGTATTTT CASSQDYGDTQYF NA few TRBJ2-3 TRBV14
TGTGCCAGCTCGGGGGACATATTTGGCTACACCTTC CASSGDIFGYTF NA NA TRBJ1-2 TRBV2
TGCGCCAGCAGCTTGGCCGGTTCCCTTAGGGGGACAGGCGTTACCTACGAGCAGTACTTC CASSLAGSLRGTGVTYEQYF TRBD1 NA TRBJ2-7 TRBV5-1
TGTGCCACCAGCAGATCCAGGGTATCGGGCACTGAAGCTTTCTTT CATSRSRVSGTEAFF NA NA TRBJ1-1 TRBV15
TGTGCCAGCAGGCCAGATGGGGGGGATAATTCACCCCTCCACTTT CASRPDGGDNSPLHF NA NA TRBJ1-6 TRBV2
TGCAGTGCTAGCGAAGGGTTTGGAAACACCATATATTTT CSASEGFGNTIYF NA NA TRBJ1-3 TRBV20-1
TGCAGCGTTCAGGGATTTTACACTGAAGCTTTCTTT CSVQGFYTEAFF NA NA TRBJ1-1 TRBV29-1
TGTGCCAGCAGTACTACCGGGCCGAACACTGAAGCTTTCTTT CASSTTGPNTEAFF NA NA TRBJ1-1 TRBV12-3/TRBV12-4
TGTGCCAGCAGCCAACTAGACAGTTACAATGAGCAGTTCTTC CASSQLDSYNEQFF NA NA TRBJ2-1 TRBV3-1
TGCGCCAGCAGTGGACATAACAGGGGAACCTACGAGCAGTACTTC CASSGHNRGTYEQYF TRBD1 NA TRBJ2-7 TRBV10-2
TGTGCCAGCAGCCAAGATTCGCTCGTCCCCCTCCACTTT CASSQDSLVPLHF NA NA TRBJ1-6 TRBV3-1